This T cell receptor (beta chain) was found in a study of T-cell reconstitution after alpha-beta-depleted transplantation in children. Study-level findings and limits: At the one-year point after transplant, T-cell counts and TCRbeta diversity were found to come mostly from T cells that had been newly produced.

Construction of the TCRbeta library involved unique molecular identifiers. TCRdb reprocessed the PCR reads via MiXCR and lists one record per CDR3 protein. The table shows around 240,000 distinct CDR3 sequences, with around 8% occurring only once. The ends lost 6 bases at V and 6 bases at J; junction bases unmatched: 6. The CDR3 is 14 residues long. The germline gives CDR1 LNHDA, CDR2 SQIVND (reference sequence). This clonotype was observed at least ten times. Its antigen is still unknown. The V and J genes are TRBV19 and TRBJ2-3; TRBD2 aligns across 10 bases. The input for sequencing was PBMCs, mostly from graft donor cells, taken 180 days after TCRalphabeta/CD19-depleted stem cell transplant. This sequence was found in a male patient younger than 18 who had a stem cell transplant for acute lymphoblastic leukemia, so the T cells may come from the graft donor. CDR3 coding DNA: TGTGCCAGTAGGAGCGGGGGGGCCGGTGATACGCAGTATTTT. Its translation: CASRSGGAGDTQYF.